Sequencing of this T cell receptor (beta chain) was carried out in a study of CD8+CD57+ T cells in acquired aplastic anemia. Both TCR beta VDJ combination and CDR3 sequence profiling were carried out. Genomic DNA was the template for this profiling. TCRdb reprocessed the reads with MiXCR, giving one entry per CDR3 protein. Among around 150,000 distinct CDR3 sequences listed, around 48% were seen once. Patients chosen for sequencing had CD8+CD57+ cells that had expanded, as shown by flow cytometry. The clonotype comes from a human donor with aplastic anemia. Sequenced input: sorted CD4+, CD8+, or CD8+CD57+ T cells (not recorded which) from PBMCs.

CDR3 residues: CSVYVGVDTYEQYF. The CDR3 region has the DNA TGCAGCGTTTATGTGGGGGTAGATACCTACGAGCAGTACTTC. The chain recombines TRBV29-1 with TRBJ2-7; either TRBD1 or TRBD2 may fit D (5 bases each). Germline CDR1 and CDR2: SQVTM and ANQGSEA. V was cut by 5 bases and J by 2 bases, with 16 bases left in between. CDR3 length equals 14 residues.